This record looks at one TCR beta chain sequence and its context. Produced via immunoSEQ multiplex PCR; TCRdb's table is partial and in-frame only. The top ten hold about 19% of the sample, which has roughly 35,000 clones, approximately 80% seen once. This sample was taken from a study of OX40 agonist ivuxolimab in advanced cancers. The CDR3 has 16 residues. Germline V lookup: CDR1 MNHEY, CDR2 SVGAGI. Trimming stripped 6 bases from V and 0 bases from J, with 15 bases between. The sequenced sample was CD4+ or CD8+ T cells sorted from blood, obtained in a trial of the OX40 agonist ivuxolimab. The receptor was isolated from an adult with an advanced solid tumor such as melanoma, head and neck, liver or kidney cancer. The chain couples TRBV6-5 to TRBJ1-5; possible D gene TRBD1, 5 bases. The chain's CDR3 is CASSYQGADSNQPQHF. CDR3 nucleotide sequence: TGTGCCAGCAGCTACCAAGGGGCGGATAGCAATCAGCCCCAGCATTTT.